This T cell receptor (beta chain) was sequenced in a study of blood T cell repertoires in COVID-19. Across the whole study: Nucleic acid was either cDNA or gDNA, and it came from T cells, B-cell-depleted T cells, or PBMCs.

This clone was counted ten times or more. The assay was immunoSEQ multiplex PCR, and TCRdb's table has in-frame clones only and misses some. This sample has about 84,000 clones, with around 80% found just once. The CDR3 totals 17 residues. Looked up from germline, CDR1 is MNHEY and CDR2 is SVGEGT. V lost 0 bases to trimming and J lost 4 bases; unmatched junction nucleotides: 9. The origin of this receptor is a man at least 80 years old with active or convalescent COVID-19. Sequenced input: peripheral blood. V gene TRBV6-2 or TRBV6-3 combines with J gene TRBJ2-7, with 10 nucleotides matching TRBD1. In DNA form, the CDR3 reads TGTGCCAGCAGTTACTCGATTTCTGACAGGGGGCAGTACGAGCAGTACTTC. It codes for CASSYSISDRGQYEQYF.